Presented here are 28 T cell receptor beta chains from one specimen sequenced in a study of blood T cell repertoires in COVID-19. The method was immunoSEQ multiplex PCR; TCRdb's version includes in-frame clones alone and lacks a portion of them. The sample lists 140,000 to 150,000 clones, around 90% occurring once. Material for sequencing was peripheral blood. These TCRs come from a woman aged 45-65 years with acute or convalescent COVID-19.

V is TRBV6-4 and J is TRBJ1-2, with D maybe TRBD1 (6 bases). CDR3 length equals 12 residues. Trimming took off 10 bases at V and 4 bases at J, with 13 bases between the two ends. Germline V CDR1 and CDR2: MRHNA, SNTAGT. CDR3 DNA: TGTGCCAAGAACACAGGGATCTATGGCTACACCTTC. Its translation is CAKNTGIYGYTF.

V is TRBV7-3 and J is TRBJ2-5; TRBD2 might be the D (5 bases). From germline, CDR1 is SGHTA and CDR2 FQGTGA. CDR3 length equals 15 residues. The germline V and J ends were trimmed by 5 bases and 2 bases, with 15 bases remaining between them. The CDR3 protein is CASSITADGQETQYF. The CDR3 DNA reads as TGTGCCAGCAGCATCACAGCGGACGGTCAAGAGACCCAGTACTTC.

The V call is TRBV4-1, the J call TRBJ2-5; tentatively, D is TRBD1 (6 bases). Germline CDR1 and CDR2: MGHRA and YSYEKL. V was pared by 4 bases and J by 5 bases, with 17 bases between. The CDR3 spans 15 residues. As DNA, the CDR3 is TGCGCCAGCAGCCTAAGTGGTGGTAGGGGGGAGACCCAGTACTTC. Translated: CASSLSGGRGETQYF.

V usage is TRBV5-8 and J usage is TRBJ2-2; weak D call: TRBD1 (5 bases). From germline, CDR1 is SGHTS and CDR2 YDEGEE. Trimming pared 1 base from V and 5 bases from J, leaving 21 bases between. The CDR3 is 18 amino acids. The CDR3 region is CASSLRTELRGYTGELFF. The CDR3 bases are TGTGCCAGCAGCTTGAGGACGGAATTAAGGGGATATACCGGGGAGCTGTTTTTT.

The chain joins TRBV25-1 to TRBJ2-1; unclear D gene. The germline V gene encodes CDR1 MGHDK and CDR2 SYGVNS. Trimming left V 1 base short and J 10 bases short, with 11 bases between. The CDR3 totals 13 residues. CDR3 sequence reads: CASSELVAAEQFF. Here the CDR3 DNA reads TGTGCCAGCAGTGAATTAGTCGCGGCAGAGCAGTTCTTC.

As for this clone: The final CDR3 position lacks the conserved phenylalanine or tryptophan, pointing to a likely read error. It is unclear where the CDR3 begins or ends on the DNA, so no DNA is shown, and the CDR3 is as TCRdb lists it. The gene calls are TRBV7-9 and TRBJ2-3; the listed D gene, TRBD2, was not tested against the DNA. Germline values: CDR1 SEHNR, CDR2 FQNEAQ (reference sequence). The CDR3 is 10 residues long, ends included. The chain's CDR3 is CASSPRRGFL.

J is TRBJ2-7 and V is TRBV13; 7 bases are shared with TRBD1. This CDR3 comprises 14 residues. Germline values: CDR1 PRHDT, CDR2 FYEKMQ (reference sequence). J gave up 0 bases and V 5 bases, and 4 bases lay outside the gene matches. This CDR3 reads CASSKQGSSYEQYF. CDR3 coding DNA: TGTGCCAGCAGCAAACAGGGGAGCTCCTACGAGCAGTACTTC. Full variable domain (rest looked up from reference TRBV13 and TRBJ2-7): AAGVIQSPRHLIKEKRETATLKCYPIPRHDTVYWYQQGPGQDPQFLISFYEKMQSDKGSIPDRFSAQQFSDYHSELNMSSLELGDSALYFCASSKQGSSYEQYFGPGTRLTVT.

The chain uses TRBV5-1 and TRBJ2-1, with 7 bases identical to TRBD1. Per the germline V gene, CDR1 is SGHRS and CDR2 is YFSETQ. V shed 3 bases, J shed 2 bases, and the junction held 14 bases outside the gene matches. This CDR3 comprises 18 residues. CDR3 DNA sequence: TGCGCCAGCAGCTCTTATGAGGGCGGACAGGTCACCTACAATGAGCAGTTCTTC. Protein sequence: CASSSYEGGQVTYNEQFF.

The chain employs TRBV19 and TRBJ1-6, with a weak D call TRBD1 (5 bases). CDR3 length: 13 residues. Germline CDR1 reads LNHDA; CDR2 reads SQIVND (reference sequence). Trimming removed 3 bases from V and 10 bases from J, with 10 bases in between. The CDR3 is CASSIQGESPLHF. The CDR3 nucleotides read TGTGCCAGTAGTATCCAGGGCGAATCACCCCTCCACTTT.

This clone appeared a single time. The chain links TRBV11-3 to TRBJ1-1; 9 nucleotides agree with TRBD1. V was clipped by 4 bases and J by 4 bases; unmatched bases: 7. CDR3 length: 15 amino acids. Germline CDR1 SGHNT, CDR2 YENEEA. The CDR3, as DNA: TGTGCCAGCAGCTCAGGGACAGGGTCGGGCACTGAAGCTTTCTTT. Translating it yields CASSSGTGSGTEAFF.

The chain links TRBV11-1 to TRBJ1-6, with TRBD1 identical over 7 bases. The CDR3 sequence is 15 residues long. The ends lost 5 bases at V and 6 bases at J; junction bases unmatched: 7. CDR1 SGHAT and CDR2 FQDESV come from the germline V gene (reference sequence). The CDR3 region is CASSPWDSPNSPLHF. The DNA of the CDR3 is TGTGCCAGCAGCCCCTGGGACAGCCCTAATTCACCCCTCCACTTT. The entire variable domain, with the rest obtained from reference TRBV11-1 and TRBJ1-6, is as follows: EAEVAQSPRYKITEKSQAVAFWCDPISGHATLYWYRQILGQGPELLVQFQDESVVDDSQLPKDRFSAERLKGVDSTLKIQPAELGDSAMYLCASSPWDSPNSPLHFGNGTRLTVT.

V is TRBV3-1 (or the pseudogene TRBV3-2) and J is TRBJ2-3, with TRBD2 matching 7 bases. The germline V gene has CDR1 LGHDT and CDR2 YNNKEL (reference sequence). With 2 bases clipped from V and 2 bases from J, the junction kept 7 bases outside the gene matches. This CDR3 is 16 amino acids long. The CDR3 DNA reads as TGTGCCAGCAGCCAAAGCGGGGTGAGGGACACAGATACGCAGTATTTT. Translated, it gives CASSQSGVRDTDTQYF.

The chain has TRBV30 and TRBJ1-2; D gene ambiguous. The germline V gene has CDR1 GTSNPN and CDR2 SVGIG (reference sequence). The CDR3 has 13 residues. Trimming took 3 bases from V and 1 from J, leaving 9 bases between them. The CDR3 nucleotides are TGTGCCTGGAGGGCAGGATTTAACTATGGCTACACCTTC. It yields the protein CAWRAGFNYGYTF.

V usage is TRBV5-5 and J usage is TRBJ2-7; the D gene is possibly TRBD2 (6 bases). Germline CDR1 SGHKS, CDR2 YYEKEE (reference sequence). Trimming removed 3 bases at V and 5 bases at J, with 9 bases between. CDR3 length: 12 residues. The CDR3 nucleotides are TGTGCCAGCAGCTGGGGACTCAACGAGCAGTACTTC. It specifies CASSWGLNEQYF. The whole variable domain, remainder taken from reference TRBV5-5 and TRBJ2-7, is DAGVTQSPTHLIKTRGQQVTLRCSPISGHKSVSWYQQVLGQGPQFIFQYYEKEERGRGNFPDRFSARQFPNYSSELNVNALLLGDSALYLCASSWGLNEQYFGPGTRLTVT.

The chain couples TRBV5-6 to TRBJ1-5, with 8 bases identical to TRBD1. CDR1 is SGHDT, CDR2 YYEEEE, per germline. The CDR3 length is 15 residues. V lost 0 bases, J lost 6 bases, and 5 bases stayed unmatched. The chain's CDR3 is CASSLGTGRGQPQHF. As DNA, the CDR3 is TGTGCCAGCAGCTTGGGGACAGGGAGAGGTCAGCCCCAGCATTTT. The complete variable domain, with remaining parts taken from reference TRBV5-6 and TRBJ1-5, reads DAGVTQSPTHLIKTRGQQVTLRCSPKSGHDTVSWYQQALGQGPQFIFQYYEEEERQRGNFPDRFSGHQFPNYSSELNVNALLLGDSALYLCASSLGTGRGQPQHFGDGTRLSIL.

The chain joins TRBV10-3 to TRBJ2-2; 8 bases match TRBD2. The CDR3 sequence is 15 residues long. CDR1 is ENHRY, CDR2 SYGVKD, per germline. The J segment lost 3 bases and the V segment lost 2 bases, leaving 2 bases of the junction unmatched. CDR3 region: CAISEAGGYTGELFF. Written as DNA, the CDR3 is TGTGCCATCAGTGAGGCGGGGGGCTACACCGGGGAGCTGTTTTTT.

The rearrangement links TRBV10-3 to TRBJ1-4, with TRBD1 matching over 10 bases. With V trimmed by 5 bases and J by 4 bases, 7 bases remained unmatched. From germline, CDR1 is ENHRY and CDR2 SYGVKD. The length of the CDR3 is 16 residues. Here the CDR3 reads CAISNRQGAINEKLFF. The CDR3 nucleotides are TGTGCCATCAGTAACCGACAGGGGGCGATTAATGAAAAACTGTTTTTT.

This clone was counted a single time. The chain uses TRBV7-3 and TRBJ2-5, with 10 bases lining up with TRBD1. The CDR3 loop spans 16 amino acids. CDR1 is SGHTA, CDR2 FQGTGA, per germline. V lost 0 bases to trimming and J lost 5 bases; unmatched junction nucleotides: 6. DNA for the CDR3: TGTGCCAGCAGCTTAACGTCGGGACAGGGGCTCGAGACCCAGTACTTC. Translated, it gives CASSLTSGQGLETQYF.

The DNA for the CDR3 is TGTGCCAGCAGCGATCGGGGGGGCTCGACGCAGTATTTT. It codes for CASSDRGGSTQYF. V is TRBV12-3 or TRBV12-4 and J is TRBJ2-3; 8 bases are a match to TRBD2. V was pared by 6 bases and J by 9 bases, with 8 bases of the junction left unmatched. This CDR3 is 13 amino acids long.

The rearrangement links TRBV5-4 to TRBJ2-1; 10 bases map to TRBD2. Germline-derived CDR1 and CDR2 are SGHNT and YYREEE (reference sequence). V lost 0 bases, J lost 6 bases, and 6 bases stayed unmatched. The CDR3 is made up of 16 amino acids. CDR3 in DNA: TGTGCCAGCAGCTTGGCAGCGGGGGGGCACCCCAATGAGCAGTTCTTC. It codes for CASSLAAGGHPNEQFF.

The chain has TRBV4-2 and TRBJ1-2; 11 bases are shared with TRBD1. V dropped 8 bases and J dropped 2; count of bases not matched to a gene: 7. This CDR3 comprises 15 residues. Per germline, CDR1 LGHNA and CDR2 YNFKEQ. CDR3 in amino acids: CASGGQGAGNYGYTF. In DNA form, the CDR3 reads TGTGCCAGCGGAGGACAGGGGGCGGGAAACTATGGCTACACCTTC.

This chain joins TRBV6-5 and TRBJ2-3; 8 nucleotides align to TRBD1. Trimming took 1 base from V and 3 from J; bases not matched to a gene: 6. Germline V gene lookup returns CDR1 MNHEY and CDR2 SVGAGI. There are 16 residues in the CDR3. CDR3 sequence (DNA): TGTGCCAGCAGTTACTTTGGACAGGGTCCGACAGATACGCAGTATTTT. Protein sequence: CASSYFGQGPTDTQYF.

The chain carries TRBV7-8 and TRBJ1-2, with D unresolved. Germline V gene data show CDR1 as SGHVS and CDR2 as FQNEAQ. The CDR3 totals 13 residues. V dropped 7 bases and J dropped 6 bases, with 15 bases sitting between them. The CDR3 region has the DNA TGTGCCAGCATTAATTTTGGTGGAGATGGCTACACCTTC. This gives the protein CASINFGGDGYTF.

As regards this clone: The junction shows a germline mismatch at one end, possibly a read error. This chain links TRBV19 with TRBJ2-1; no clear D gene. Germline V gene sequence: CDR1 LNHDA, CDR2 SQIVND (reference sequence). This CDR3 has 14 residues. The DNA for the CDR3 is TGTGCCAGTGGTATCCTAGTTGTCGGTGGTGAGCAGTTCTTC. Its protein is CASGILVVGGEQFF.

The chain employs TRBV5-1 and TRBJ1-4; a possible D gene is TRBD1 (6 bases). The CDR3 runs 14 residues. Germline V gives CDR1 SGHRS, CDR2 YFSETQ. Deletions cut 0 bases from V and 7 bases from J, with 10 bases between. The CDR3 DNA sequence: TGCGCCAGCAGCTTGGGGCAGGGGAGTGAAAAACTGTTTTTT. Amino acids: CASSLGQGSEKLFF.

This chain joins TRBV18 and TRBJ2-7; D gene unclear. V shed 3 bases and J shed 0 bases, with 12 bases lying between them. The CDR3 runs 15 residues. Germline V CDR1 and CDR2: KGHSH, LQKENI. In DNA, the CDR3 is TGTGCCAGCTCACCCGACATCCAAAGCTCCTACGAGCAGTACTTC. It translates to CASSPDIQSSYEQYF.

This clone was recorded a few times. This chain uses TRBV21-1 with TRBJ1-2; the DNA was not compared with TRBD1, the D call given in the table. TRBV21-1 is deemed a pseudogene. The CDR3 has 17 residues. CDR3 DNA sequence: TGTGCCAGCAGCAAGGTATTTCGAGGAGACAGGGGAGTTGGCTACACCTTC. Protein product: CASSKVFRGDRGVGYTF.

The rearrangement uses TRBV18 and TRBJ1-2; D perhaps matches TRBD1 (5 bases). Germline lookup yields CDR1 KGHSH and CDR2 LQKENI. The CDR3 consists of 13 residues. V lost 3 bases and J 4 bases, leaving 9 bases between the germline ends. CDR3 in amino acids: CASSPETVYGYTF. The DNA for the CDR3 is TGTGCCAGCTCACCCGAGACAGTCTATGGCTACACCTTC.